Listed below are T cell receptor beta chains from one sample, sequenced in a study of T cell changes during pregnancy in multiple sclerosis. TCRdb's copy holds only in-frame clones and misses some; the assay was immunoSEQ multiplex PCR. The table has over 35,000 clones, approximately 94% seen once; the top ten hold about 0.39%. The sample here was CD4+ T cells from peripheral blood mononuclear cells, taken in the second trimester of pregnancy. These receptors were taken from a female donor with multiple sclerosis, enrolled in a pregnancy study. Each CDR3 is given with its conserved first and last residue. D genes are given only for firm matches. Size tells how often a clone was seen (once, few, many) or the class of an expanded clone, and some rows leave it out.

>-|TRBV10-3|TRBJ1-1|TRBD1
CAIRQTGKNTEAFF
TGTGCCATCAGACAGACAGGGAAGAACACTGAAGCTTTCTTT
>once|TRBV7-8|TRBJ2-7|-
CASSLGRGNEQYF
TGTGCCAGCAGCTTAGGCAGGGGAAACGAGCAGTACTTC
>-|TRBV7-2|TRBJ2-1|TRBD2
CASSARAGGPYNEQFF
TGTGCCAGCAGCGCACGAGCGGGAGGGCCCTACAATGAGCAGTTCTTC
>-|TRBV7-2|TRBJ2-3|TRBD2
CASSRGLAGGTDTQYF
TGTGCCAGCAGCCGCGGACTAGCGGGAGGCACAGATACGCAGTATTTT
>-|TRBV2|TRBJ1-2|-
CASSVLGVATGYTF
TGTGCCAGCAGTGTTTTAGGGGTAGCCACGGGCTACACCTTC
>-|TRBV5-4|TRBJ1-2|TRBD1
CASSLRLTGGISYGYTF
TGTGCCAGCAGCCTGAGATTGACAGGGGGTATTAGCTATGGCTACACCTTC
>-|TRBV7-9|TRBJ1-1|-
CASSPITMNTEAFF
TGTGCCAGCAGCCCCATAACTATGAACACTGAAGCTTTCTTT
>-|TRBV2|TRBJ2-7|TRBD2
CASNVGGGGREQYF
TGTGCCAGCAATGTCGGCGGGGGGGGGCGGGAGCAGTACTTC
>-|TRBV19|TRBJ2-6|TRBD1
CASSIGQGWANVLTF
TGTGCCAGTAGTATAGGACAGGGCTGGGCCAACGTCCTGACTTTC
>-|TRBV7-9|TRBJ1-4|TRBD1
CASSAPGQGASSNEKLFF
TGTGCCAGCAGCGCGCCGGGACAGGGGGCTTCTTCTAATGAAAAACTGTTTTTT
>once|TRBV6-1|TRBJ1-1|-
CASSEVLHRTEAFF
TGTGCCAGCAGTGAAGTCCTCCACCGGACTGAAGCTTTCTTT
>-|TRBV4-3|TRBJ2-7|-
CASSQEGRGSYEQYF
TGCGCCAGCAGCCAAGAGGGCAGGGGATCCTACGAGCAGTACTTC
>-|TRBV18|TRBJ1-3|-
CASVSTVNTGNTIYF
TGTGCCAGCGTCTCGACAGTGAACACTGGAAACACCATATATTTT
>-|TRBV18|TRBJ1-1|TRBD1
CASSSGQETEAFF
TGTGCCAGCTCATCGGGACAGGAGACTGAAGCTTTCTTT
>-|TRBV2|TRBJ1-6|TRBD1
CASREGALNSPLHF
TGTGCCAGCAGGGAGGGGGCGCTTAATTCACCCCTCCACTTT
>-|TRBV5-1|TRBJ2-2|TRBD1
CASSPSPARGRIGELFF
TGCGCCAGCAGCCCAAGCCCGGCCAGGGGGCGCATCGGGGAGCTGTTTTTT
>once|TRBV7-9|TRBJ1-4|-
CASSLVKAGNEKLFF
TGTGCCAGCAGCTTAGTGAAGGCAGGAAATGAAAAACTGTTTTTT
>-|TRBV5-1|TRBJ1-4|TRBD1
CASSTGQGNEKLFF
TGCGCCAGCAGCACCGGACAGGGAAATGAAAAACTGTTTTTT
>-|TRBV9|TRBJ1-6|TRBD1
CASSVGQGSSPLHF
TGTGCCAGCAGCGTTGGACAGGGGAGTTCACCCCTCCACTTT
>-|TRBV9|TRBJ2-5|TRBD1
CASSAGQGVGETQYF
TGTGCCAGCAGCGCCGGACAGGGGGTAGGGGAGACCCAGTACTTC
>-|TRBV9|TRBJ2-4|TRBD2
CASSRTSGGTNDIQYF
TGTGCCAGCAGCAGGACTAGCGGGGGGACTAATGACATTCAGTACTTC
>-|TRBV9|TRBJ2-2|-
CASSSQIGVTGELFF
TGTGCCAGCAGCTCCCAAATAGGAGTCACCGGGGAGCTGTTTTTT
>-|TRBV5-1|TRBJ2-1|TRBD2
CASSTGTSGRTYNEQFF
TGCGCCAGCAGCACCGGGACTAGCGGGAGAACCTACAATGAGCAGTTCTTC
>-|TRBV6-5|TRBJ2-1|TRBD2
CASSWGTSGDSNEQFF
TGTGCCAGCAGTTGGGGGACTAGCGGGGACTCAAATGAGCAGTTCTTC
>-|TRBV10-3|TRBJ2-5|TRBD1
CAISDLGQQETQYF
TGTGCCATCAGCGATCTGGGACAGCAAGAGACCCAGTACTTC